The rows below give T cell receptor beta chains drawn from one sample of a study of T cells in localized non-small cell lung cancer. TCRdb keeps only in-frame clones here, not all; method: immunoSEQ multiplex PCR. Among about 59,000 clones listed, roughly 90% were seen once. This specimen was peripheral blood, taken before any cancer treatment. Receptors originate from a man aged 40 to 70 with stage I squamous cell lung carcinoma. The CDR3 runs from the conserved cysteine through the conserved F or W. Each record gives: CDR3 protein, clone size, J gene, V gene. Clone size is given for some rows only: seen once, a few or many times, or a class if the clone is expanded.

CDR3 protein: CASSHQGATDTQYF; clone size: NA; J gene: TRBJ2-3; V gene: TRBV5-6
CDR3 protein: CASSWGSGNEQYF; clone size: few; J gene: TRBJ2-7; V gene: TRBV28
CDR3 protein: CASTRGQANTEAFF; clone size: once; J gene: TRBJ1-1; V gene: TRBV19
CDR3 protein: CASSPDTGGTDTQYF; clone size: NA; J gene: TRBJ2-3; V gene: TRBV6-5
CDR3 protein: CASSQDPGVYEQYF; clone size: NA; J gene: TRBJ2-7; V gene: TRBV14
CDR3 protein: CASSLSGGDYEQYF; clone size: few; J gene: TRBJ2-7; V gene: TRBV28
CDR3 protein: CASSQETGSSSYNEQFF; clone size: once; J gene: TRBJ2-1; V gene: TRBV4-3
CDR3 protein: CASSRDGDYEQYF; clone size: few; J gene: TRBJ2-7; V gene: TRBV9
CDR3 protein: CASSPLGDSTDTQYF; clone size: few; J gene: TRBJ2-3; V gene: TRBV18
CDR3 protein: CASSPRGSSGYEQYF; clone size: NA; J gene: TRBJ2-7; V gene: TRBV9
CDR3 protein: CASSAWGQGAEKLFF; clone size: once; J gene: TRBJ1-4; V gene: TRBV9
CDR3 protein: CASSQDMGFDNQPQHF; clone size: NA; J gene: TRBJ1-5; V gene: TRBV4-3
CDR3 protein: CASGAQGPRGGYTF; clone size: NA; J gene: TRBJ1-2; V gene: TRBV2
CDR3 protein: CASSFRTGGNIQYF; clone size: once; J gene: TRBJ2-4; V gene: TRBV7-2
CDR3 protein: CASETYETQYF; clone size: NA; J gene: TRBJ2-5; V gene: TRBV28
CDR3 protein: CASNLGQGKLFF; clone size: NA; J gene: TRBJ1-4; V gene: TRBV28
CDR3 protein: CAWRLAGQGGYEQYF; clone size: NA; J gene: TRBJ2-7; V gene: TRBV30
CDR3 protein: CSVPGLVEETQYF; clone size: NA; J gene: TRBJ2-5; V gene: TRBV29-1
CDR3 protein: CATSRGVQNYEQYF; clone size: few; J gene: TRBJ2-7; V gene: TRBV15
CDR3 protein: CASSLGAGRTEAFF; clone size: NA; J gene: TRBJ1-1; V gene: TRBV7-9
CDR3 protein: CASSLIQGGEAFF; clone size: NA; J gene: TRBJ1-1; V gene: TRBV7-3
CDR3 protein: CASRRDTVNSGANVLTF; clone size: NA; J gene: TRBJ2-6; V gene: TRBV19
CDR3 protein: CAWNPGGGQPQHF; clone size: NA; J gene: TRBJ1-5; V gene: TRBV30
CDR3 protein: CASSEKGRDSGELFF; clone size: NA; J gene: TRBJ2-2; V gene: TRBV2
CDR3 protein: CASSLQGLQSTDTQYF; clone size: NA; J gene: TRBJ2-3; V gene: TRBV14
CDR3 protein: CASSPQASTAYTGELFF; clone size: NA; J gene: TRBJ2-2; V gene: TRBV7-2
CDR3 protein: CASSGLADTQYF; clone size: NA; J gene: TRBJ2-3; V gene: TRBV19
CDR3 protein: CASSIKRQDTEAFF; clone size: once; J gene: TRBJ1-1; V gene: TRBV19
CDR3 protein: CASSGEQRYTGELFF; clone size: NA; J gene: TRBJ2-2; V gene: TRBV2
CDR3 protein: CASSEGETHYGYTF; clone size: NA; J gene: TRBJ1-2; V gene: TRBV2
CDR3 protein: CASSQDLLGQFYNEQFF; clone size: NA; J gene: TRBJ2-1; V gene: TRBV4-3
CDR3 protein: CASSLGSVDYQETQYF; clone size: NA; J gene: TRBJ2-5; V gene: TRBV13
CDR3 protein: CASSLEGHGYTF; clone size: NA; J gene: TRBJ1-2; V gene: TRBV5-1
CDR3 protein: CASSADATYEQYF; clone size: NA; J gene: TRBJ2-7; V gene: TRBV27
CDR3 protein: CASSRDRGRWDTGELFF; clone size: NA; J gene: TRBJ2-2; V gene: TRBV11-2
CDR3 protein: CASSMKGPQHF; clone size: NA; J gene: TRBJ1-5; V gene: TRBV19
CDR3 protein: CASSFDSYEQYF; clone size: NA; J gene: TRBJ2-7; V gene: TRBV5-1
CDR3 protein: CASSQVVLDTQYF; clone size: NA; J gene: TRBJ2-3; V gene: TRBV4-1
CDR3 protein: CATSRDKGSTGNTIYF; clone size: NA; J gene: TRBJ1-3; V gene: TRBV15
CDR3 protein: CASSQVEYNEQFF; clone size: NA; J gene: TRBJ2-1; V gene: TRBV4-1
CDR3 protein: CASSLDAINEKLFF; clone size: NA; J gene: TRBJ1-4; V gene: TRBV11-2